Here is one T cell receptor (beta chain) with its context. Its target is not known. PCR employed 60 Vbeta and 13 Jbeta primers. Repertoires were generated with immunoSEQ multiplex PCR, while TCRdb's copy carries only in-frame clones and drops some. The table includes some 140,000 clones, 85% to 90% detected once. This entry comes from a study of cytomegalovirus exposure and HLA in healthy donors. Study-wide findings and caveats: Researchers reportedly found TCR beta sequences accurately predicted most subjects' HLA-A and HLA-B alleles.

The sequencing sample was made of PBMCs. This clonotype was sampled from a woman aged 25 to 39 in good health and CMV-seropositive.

CDR3 protein: CASSPQDRLNTEAFF. The CDR3 DNA is TGTGCCAGCTCACCGCAGGACAGGTTGAACACTGAAGCTTTCTTT. V usage is TRBV18 and J usage is TRBJ1-1; 7 nucleotides align to TRBD1. CDR3 length equals 15 residues. The ends lost 3 bases at V and 0 bases at J; junction bases unmatched: 4. Germline-derived CDR1 and CDR2 are KGHSH and LQKENI. Full variable domain (remainder filled in from reference TRBV18 and TRBJ1-1): NAGVMQNPRHLVRRRGQEARLRCSPMKGHSHVYWYRQLPEEGLKFMVYLQKENIIDESGMPKERFSAEFPKEGPSILRIQQVVRGDSAAYFCASSPQDRLNTEAFFGQGTRLTVV.